The 18 T cell receptor beta chains in this list originate from one sample, sequenced in a study of T cells in Graves' hyperthyroidism and ophthalmopathy. Amplified regions were TCR beta CDR3 sequences from RNA transcripts. HTBI primers were used for first-round RT-PCR of the TCR CDR3. MiXCR, applied by TCRdb to the multiplex PCR reads, yields one record per CDR3 protein. Of 370,000 or so distinct CDR3 sequences listed, around 25% are singletons. Material: blood. Every receptor here comes from a man in his fifties with Graves' hyperthyroidism.

This clonotype turned up a few times. V gene TRBV9 combines with J gene TRBJ2-7; D could derive from TRBD1 or TRBD2 (7 bases each). The length of the CDR3 is 15 residues. The germline CDR1 and CDR2 sequences are SGDLS and YYNGEE. Trimming cost V 0 bases and J 3 bases, with 13 bases left between them. The CDR3 here is CASSVDQGGIYEQYF. CDR3 bases: TGTGCCAGCAGCGTAGATCAGGGGGGGATCTACGAGCAGTACTTC. Based on the CDR3 plus reference TRBV9 and TRBJ2-7, the full variable domain is DSGVTQTPKHLITATGQRVTLRCSPRSGDLSVYWYQQSLDQGLQFLIQYYNGEERAKGNILERFSAQQFPDLHSELNLSSLELGDSALYFCASSVDQGGIYEQYFGPGTRLTVT.

This clonotype was picked up one time. Germline and junction disagree at one end, which may indicate a read error. The chain recombines TRBV20-1 with TRBJ1-3; D remains ambiguous. Germline lookup yields CDR1 DFQATT and CDR2 SNEGSKA (reference sequence). The CDR3 is 13 residues long. CDR3 DNA sequence: TGCAGTGCCAGAGATCCCTTTGCGGACACCATATATTTT. This sequence encodes CSARDPFADTIYF.

This clonotype showed up many times. The chain has TRBV7-9 and TRBJ2-7, with D hard to call. CDR1 is SEHNR, CDR2 FQNEAQ, per germline (reference sequence). This CDR3 contains 13 residues. Trimming left V 1 base short and J 6 bases short, with 10 bases between. CDR3 in DNA: TGTGCCAGCAGCTTAGTGGATCGTGGCGAGCAGTACTTC. Its protein product is CASSLVDRGEQYF. The full variable domain, with the rest looked up from reference TRBV7-9 and TRBJ2-7, is DTGVSQNPRHKITKRGQNVTFRCDPISEHNRLYWYRQTLGQGPEFLTYFQNEAQLEKSRLLSDRFSAERPKGSFSTLEIQRTEQGDSAMYLCASSLVDRGEQYFGPGTRLTVT.

Many counts were recorded for this clonotype. The junction departs from the called germline gene at one end, perhaps through a read error. V and J are TRBV7-7 and TRBJ2-1, with 11 bases that match TRBD2. Germline V gene sequence: CDR1 SSHAT, CDR2 FNYEAQ (reference sequence). This CDR3 contains 17 residues. The CDR3 DNA reads TGTGCTAGCAGCCCTCTAGCGGGAGGAACCAACTACAATGAGCAGTTCTTC. Translation gives CASSPLAGGTNYNEQFF.

The chain has TRBV7-3 and TRBJ2-2, with TRBD1 matching 7 bases. V was pared by 4 bases and J by 5 bases, with 10 bases of the junction left unmatched. CDR1 SGHTA and CDR2 FQGTGA come from the germline V gene. CDR3 length equals 16 residues. CDR3 coding DNA: TGTGCCAGCAGCTCGAATCCGACAGGGCGTACCGGGGAGCTGTTTTTT. Protein: CASSSNPTGRTGELFF.

The chain couples TRBV7-3 to TRBJ2-2; 7 bases agree with TRBD2. This CDR3 is built from 15 residues. The V gene end was trimmed by 1 base and the J gene end by 5 bases; junction bases not matched to a gene: 4. Germline lookup yields CDR1 SGHTA and CDR2 FQGTGA. CDR3 nucleotide sequence: TGTGCCAGCAGCTTAAATGCGGGAGTTACCGGGGAGCTGTTTTTT. It specifies CASSLNAGVTGELFF. Supplemented by reference TRBV7-3 and TRBJ2-2, the full variable domain reads GAGVSQTPSNKVTEKGKYVELRCDPISGHTALYWYRQSLGQGPEFLIYFQGTGAADDSGLPNDRFFAVRPEGSVSTLKIQRTERGDSAVYLCASSLNAGVTGELFFGEGSRLTVL.

In the case of this clonotype: As the CDR3 is not closed by the conserved phenylalanine or tryptophan, this likely results from a read error. The V and J genes are TRBV7-9 and TRBJ1-2; D unclear. Germline CDR1 reads SEHNR; CDR2 reads FQNEAQ (reference sequence). This CDR3 contains 15 residues. Trimming removed 3 bases from V and 0 bases from J, with 11 bases in between. The CDR3 DNA reads as TGTGCCAGCAGCTTCTCTCCGGGAACTAACTATGGCTACACCTTG. This sequence encodes CASSFSPGTNYGYTL.

The chain joins TRBV27 to TRBJ2-1, with TRBD2 matching 9 bases. This CDR3 contains 14 residues. Germline trimming cut 8 bases from V and 0 bases from J; bases unmatched to any gene: 2. Germline V gene lookup returns CDR1 MNHEY and CDR2 SMNVEV (reference sequence). In nucleotides, the CDR3 is TGTGCCAGCGCGGGAGGGAGCTCCTACAATGAGCAGTTCTTC. Translating gives CASAGGSSYNEQFF.

This clonotype was detected ten times or more. This chain joins TRBV3-1 and TRBJ2-7; D may be TRBD2 (6 bases). The V and J ends lost 3 bases and 7 bases respectively, with 10 bases between them. Germline CDR1 LGHDT, CDR2 YNNKEL (reference sequence). CDR3 size: 12 residues. The CDR3 DNA sequence: TGTGCCAGCAGCCAGGGACTCGGGGAGCAGTACTTC. Translation: CASSQGLGEQYF.

V gene TRBV6-5 combines with J gene TRBJ2-2; tentative D call: TRBD1 (5 bases). The CDR3 is 18 residues long. The V end lost 4 bases, the J end lost 4 bases, and 22 bases lay between the germline ends. CDR1 is MNHEY and CDR2 is SVGAGI in the germline V gene. CDR3 amino acids: CASSFSTNPGPGTGELFF. DNA of the CDR3: TGTGCCAGCAGTTTCTCGACCAATCCAGGGCCAGGCACCGGGGAGCTGTTTTTT.

The chain recombines TRBV20-1 with TRBJ1-5; D is unclear. This CDR3 is 16 amino acids long. Germline V lookup: CDR1 DFQATT, CDR2 SNEGSKA (reference sequence). The V end lost 0 bases, the J end lost 2 bases, and 14 bases lay between the germline ends. CDR3 residues: CSARDSTGLGNQPQHF. CDR3 DNA sequence: TGCAGTGCTAGAGATTCGACCGGGCTCGGCAATCAGCCCCAGCATTTT.

The gene calls are TRBV12-3 or TRBV12-4 and TRBJ1-1; D is uncertain. CDR3 length: 12 amino acids. V shed 4 bases and J shed 8 bases, with 11 bases lying between them. CDR3 sequence: CASSSGEVEAFF. The CDR3 DNA follows: TGTGCCAGCAGTTCCGGGGAAGTAGAAGCTTTCTTT.

CDR3 in amino acids: CASGDWGETQYF. CDR3 sequence (DNA): TGTGCCAGCGGGGATTGGGGGGAGACCCAGTACTTC. V usage is TRBV11-3 and J usage is TRBJ2-5, with D perhaps matching TRBD1 or TRBD2 (5 bases each). Per the germline V gene, CDR1 is SGHNT and CDR2 is YENEEA. The CDR3 runs to 12 residues. The ends were cut back, 8 bases at V and 5 bases at J, with 12 bases in the middle.

This clonotype was recorded a few times. The rearrangement links TRBV27 to TRBJ1-1; TRBD1 is a possible D gene (6 bases). Germline-derived CDR1 and CDR2 are MNHEY and SMNVEV (reference sequence). V was pared by 3 bases and J by 1 base, with 12 bases between. The CDR3 has 15 amino acids. The CDR3 coding sequence is TGTGCCAGCAGTTTCAGCGGGGGGCGGAACACTGAAGCTTTCTTT. It is translated as CASSFSGGRNTEAFF.

This clonotype was picked up a small number of times. The chain combines TRBV11-2 with TRBJ1-5; the match to TRBD1 covers 12 bases. This CDR3 is 18 amino acids long. The V segment lost 4 bases and the J segment 1 base; nucleotides outside the gene matches: 8. Germline values: CDR1 SGHAT, CDR2 FQNNGV. DNA of the CDR3: TGTGCCAGCAGCTCCGGGACAGGGGGCATCTTGAGCAATCAGCCCCAGCATTTT. This sequence encodes CASSSGTGGILSNQPQHF.

The rearrangement joins TRBV13 to TRBJ1-1; D unclear. The CDR3 covers 15 residues. Trimming shortened V by 0 bases and J by 1 base, and 9 bases separated the two germline ends. From germline, CDR1 is PRHDT and CDR2 FYEKMQ (reference sequence). The CDR3 is CASSLGGAGNTEAFF. The CDR3 nucleotides read TGTGCCAGCAGCTTAGGGGGCGCTGGGAACACTGAAGCTTTCTTT.

The CDR3 DNA is TGTGCCAGCACCTCAGACAGTAGCTATGGCTACACCTTC. Encoded protein: CASTSDSSYGYTF. This chain uses TRBV28 with TRBJ1-2; TRBD1 is a possible D gene (5 bases). Trimming shortened V by 7 bases and J by 4 bases, and 13 bases separated the two germline ends. The CDR3 covers 13 residues. Germline CDR1 and CDR2: MDHEN and SYDVKM.

This clonotype came up a few times. This sequence joins TRBV19 and TRBJ2-1, with D possibly being TRBD2 (6 bases). Germline-derived CDR1 and CDR2 are LNHDA and SQIVND (reference sequence). The V and J ends lost 5 bases and 5 bases respectively, with 10 bases between them. This CDR3 is built from 13 residues. The CDR3 bases are TGTGCCAGTAGTGCGGGACCAAACAATGAGCAGTTCTTC. It is translated as CASSAGPNNEQFF.